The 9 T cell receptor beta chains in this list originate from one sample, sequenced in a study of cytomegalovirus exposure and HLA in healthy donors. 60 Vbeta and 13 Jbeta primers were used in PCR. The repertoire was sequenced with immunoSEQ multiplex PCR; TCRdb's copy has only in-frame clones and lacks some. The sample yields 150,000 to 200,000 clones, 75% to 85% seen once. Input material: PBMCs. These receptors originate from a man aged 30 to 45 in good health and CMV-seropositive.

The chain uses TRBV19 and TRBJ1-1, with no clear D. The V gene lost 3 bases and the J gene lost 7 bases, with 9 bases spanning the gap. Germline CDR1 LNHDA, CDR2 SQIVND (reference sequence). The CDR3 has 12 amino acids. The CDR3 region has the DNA TGTGCCAGTAGTATTGAGGGAGGTGAAGCTTTCTTT. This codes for CASSIEGGEAFF.

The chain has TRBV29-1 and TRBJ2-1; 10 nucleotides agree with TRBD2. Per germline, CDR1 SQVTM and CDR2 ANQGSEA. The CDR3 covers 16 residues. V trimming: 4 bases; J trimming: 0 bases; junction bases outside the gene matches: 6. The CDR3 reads CSVASSGGSSYNEQFF. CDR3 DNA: TGCAGCGTTGCATCTAGCGGGGGTAGCTCCTACAATGAGCAGTTCTTC.

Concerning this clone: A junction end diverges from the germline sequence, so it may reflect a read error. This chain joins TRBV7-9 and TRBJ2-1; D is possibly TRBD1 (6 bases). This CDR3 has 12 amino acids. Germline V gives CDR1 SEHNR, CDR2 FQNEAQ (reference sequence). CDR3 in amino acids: CSSSGTGYEQFF. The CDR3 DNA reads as TGTTCCAGCAGCGGAACAGGGTATGAGCAGTTCTTC.

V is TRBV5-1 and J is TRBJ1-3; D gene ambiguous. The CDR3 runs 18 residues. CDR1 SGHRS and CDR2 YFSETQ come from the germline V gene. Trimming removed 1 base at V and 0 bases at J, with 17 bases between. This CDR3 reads CASSLLTGRSRSGNTIYF. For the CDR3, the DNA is TGCGCCAGCAGCTTGCTTACCGGCAGGTCCCGCTCTGGAAACACCATATATTTT. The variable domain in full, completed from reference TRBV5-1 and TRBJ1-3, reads KAGVTQTPRYLIKTRGQQVTLSCSPISGHRSVSWYQQTPGQGLQFLFEYFSETQRNKGNFPGRFSGRQFSNSRSEMNVSTLELGDSALYLCASSLLTGRSRSGNTIYFGEGSWLTVV.

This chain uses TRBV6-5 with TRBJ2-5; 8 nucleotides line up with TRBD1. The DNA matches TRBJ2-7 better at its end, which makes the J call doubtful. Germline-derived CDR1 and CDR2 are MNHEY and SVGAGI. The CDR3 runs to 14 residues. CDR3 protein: CASSYLQGAYEQYF. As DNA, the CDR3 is TGTGCCAGCAGTTACTTACAGGGGGCCTACGAGCAGTACTTC.

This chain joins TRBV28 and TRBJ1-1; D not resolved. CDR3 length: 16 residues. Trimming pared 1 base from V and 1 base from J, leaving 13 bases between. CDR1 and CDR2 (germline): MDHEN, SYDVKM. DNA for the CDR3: TGTGCCAGCAGTTTATTGAGTTCGCCCGGGAACACTGAAGCTTTCTTT. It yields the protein CASSLLSSPGNTEAFF.

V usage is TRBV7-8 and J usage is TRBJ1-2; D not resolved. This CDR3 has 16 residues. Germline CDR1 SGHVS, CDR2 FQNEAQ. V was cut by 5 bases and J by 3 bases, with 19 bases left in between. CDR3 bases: TGTGCCAGCAGCCCAAACTTCAGTCTCGGGGACTATGGCTACACCTTC. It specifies CASSPNFSLGDYGYTF.

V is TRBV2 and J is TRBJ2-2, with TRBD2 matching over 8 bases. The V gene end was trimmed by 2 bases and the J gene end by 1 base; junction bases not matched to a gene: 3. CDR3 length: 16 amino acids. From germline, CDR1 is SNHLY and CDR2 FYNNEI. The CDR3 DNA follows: TGTGCCAGCAGTGAAAAGGCGGGGGGGAACACCGGGGAGCTGTTTTTT. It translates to CASSEKAGGNTGELFF.

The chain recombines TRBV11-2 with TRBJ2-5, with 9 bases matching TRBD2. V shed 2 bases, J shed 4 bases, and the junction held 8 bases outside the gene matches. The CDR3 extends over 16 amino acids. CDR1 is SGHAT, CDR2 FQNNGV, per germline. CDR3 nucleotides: TGTGCCAGCAGCTTACGGCTAGCGGGGAATCGAGAGACCCAGTACTTC. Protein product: CASSLRLAGNRETQYF.